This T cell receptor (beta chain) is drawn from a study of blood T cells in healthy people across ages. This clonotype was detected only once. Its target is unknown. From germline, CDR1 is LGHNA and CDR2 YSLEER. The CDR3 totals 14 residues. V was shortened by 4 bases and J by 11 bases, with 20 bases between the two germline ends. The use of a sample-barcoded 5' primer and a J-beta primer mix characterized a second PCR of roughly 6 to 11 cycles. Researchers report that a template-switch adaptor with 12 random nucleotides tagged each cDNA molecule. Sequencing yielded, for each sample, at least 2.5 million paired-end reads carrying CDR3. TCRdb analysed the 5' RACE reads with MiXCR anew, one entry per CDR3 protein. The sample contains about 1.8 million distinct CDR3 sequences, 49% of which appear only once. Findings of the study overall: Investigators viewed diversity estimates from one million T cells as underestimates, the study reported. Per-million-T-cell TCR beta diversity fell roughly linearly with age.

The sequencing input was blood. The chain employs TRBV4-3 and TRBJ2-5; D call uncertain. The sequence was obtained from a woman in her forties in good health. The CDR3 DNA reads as TGCGCCAGCAGCCCCCAGGTGTATGCCAATGAGCAGTACTTC. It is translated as CASSPQVYANEQYF.